Sequencing of this TCR beta chain was carried out in a study of blood T cell repertoires in COVID-19. On the study more broadly: From the United States, Italy and Spain came samples of acute and convalescent COVID-19. T cells, B-cell-depleted T cells, or PBMCs supplied cDNA or gDNA.

Germline lookup yields CDR1 MNHEY and CDR2 SVGEGT. V was shortened by 1 base and J by 1 base, with 7 bases between the two germline ends. This CDR3 region has 14 residues. Original methodology: Estimated nucleated cell counts came from reference gene primer amplification. Sequencing used immunoSEQ multiplex PCR; TCRdb keeps in-frame clones, though not all of them. The V and J calls and clone size were taken over from that table, and D and trimming were inferred from the DNA. The sample records a few hundred thousand clones, about 85% being singletons. The rearrangement links TRBV6-2 or TRBV6-3 to TRBJ1-1; no reliable D call. The sequencing sample was made of peripheral blood. The sequence was collected from a man between 40 and 49 years old with acute or convalescent COVID-19. CDR3 DNA sequence: TGTGCCAGCAGTTACTTGTCGGGGAACACTGAAGCTTTCTTT. Protein sequence: CASSYLSGNTEAFF.